One and the same sample provided the 11 T cell receptor beta chains below, sequenced in a study of STAT5B mutations in CD4+ large granular lymphocyte leukemia. The protocol was immunoSEQ multiplex PCR, while the TCRdb copy is restricted to in-frame clones and leaves out a portion. Of around 50,000 clones listed, 65% to 85% were seen once; the top ten hold 0.3% to 0.4%. The sample was CD4+ T cells from blood buffy coats. The source of these receptors is a human donor in good health.

Only a few counts were recorded for this clone. The rearrangement links TRBV7-9 to TRBJ1-5, with TRBD1 matching over 9 bases. V lost 3 bases, J lost 7 bases, and 10 bases stayed unmatched. The length of the CDR3 is 16 residues. The germline CDR1 and CDR2 sequences are SEHNR and FQNEAQ (reference sequence). The CDR3 nucleotides read TGTGCCAGCAGCTTCTGGACAGGGGATTACGGGCAGCCCCAGCATTTT. Translation: CASSFWTGDYGQPQHF.

This clone appeared a single time. The rearrangement uses TRBV9 and TRBJ2-5; the match to TRBD2 covers 15 bases. The ends lost 4 bases at V and 1 base at J; junction bases unmatched: 8. CDR3 length: 18 amino acids. CDR1 and CDR2 (germline): SGDLS, YYNGEE. The CDR3 DNA is TGTGCCAGCAGCCCAAGGACTAGCGGGAGGGGGACCCAAGAGACCCAGTACTTC. Its translation is CASSPRTSGRGTQETQYF.

V and J are TRBV7-2 and TRBJ1-6, with D perhaps matching TRBD1 (5 bases). The CDR3 sequence is 16 residues long. Trimming cost V 5 bases and J 0 bases, with 11 bases left between them. Germline CDR1 is SGHTA and CDR2 is FQGNSA. The CDR3 sequence is CASSRLGVSYNSPLHF. The DNA of the CDR3 is TGTGCCAGCAGCCGATTAGGGGTCTCCTATAATTCACCCCTCCACTTT.

This chain joins TRBV5-1 and TRBJ2-2; D remains unclear. CDR1 and CDR2 (germline): SGHRS, YFSETQ. The CDR3 totals 14 residues. Trimming left V 0 bases short and J 4 bases short, with 7 bases between. In nucleotides, the CDR3 is TGCGCCAGCAGCTTGGGGCAGCCCACCGGGGAGCTGTTTTTT. This codes for CASSLGQPTGELFF.

This clone appeared once. This sequence joins TRBV5-1 and TRBJ1-5; D uncertain. Germline CDR1 reads SGHRS; CDR2 reads YFSETQ. The ends were cut back, 2 bases at V and 0 bases at J, with 18 bases in the middle. The CDR3 is made up of 18 amino acids. The CDR3, as DNA: TGCGCCAGCAGCTTCAATGTACGGAAAGAAAATAGCAATCAGCCCCAGCATTTT. It codes for CASSFNVRKENSNQPQHF.

CDR3 nucleotide sequence: TGTGCCAGCAGTTCCCAGCAGGCTCCCATCGGGGAGCTGTTTTTT. It codes for CASSSQQAPIGELFF. The V and J genes are TRBV6-5 and TRBJ2-2; D remains ambiguous. This CDR3 is 15 amino acids long. CDR1 is MNHEY, CDR2 SVGAGI, per germline. Trimming left V 4 bases short and J 7 bases short, with 16 bases between.

The chain links TRBV7-8 to TRBJ1-2; weak D call: TRBD1 (5 bases). V lost 0 bases and J 6 bases, leaving 26 bases between the germline ends. The germline CDR1 and CDR2 sequences are SGHVS and FQNEAQ. This CDR3 is 19 amino acids long. The CDR3 nucleotides are TGTGCCAGCAGCTTAGCTGGACGGGACGGATCGCCGGGGAGTGATGGCTACACCTTC. Protein product: CASSLAGRDGSPGSDGYTF. The whole variable domain, remainder taken from reference TRBV7-8 and TRBJ1-2, is GAGVSQSPRYKVAKRGQDVALRCDPISGHVSLFWYQQALGQGPEFLTYFQNEAQLDKSGLPSDRFFAERPEGSVSTLKIQRTQQEDSAVYLCASSLAGRDGSPGSDGYTFGSGTRLTVV.

The chain joins TRBV14 to TRBJ1-2, with D unclear. The germline V gene has CDR1 SGHDN and CDR2 FVKESK. V gave up 1 base and J gave up 4 bases, with 22 bases separating them. The CDR3 totals 18 residues. The chain's CDR3 is CASSQVGPPWQIFYGYTF. The CDR3 coding sequence is TGTGCCAGCAGCCAAGTAGGTCCTCCCTGGCAAATCTTCTATGGCTACACCTTC.

This chain uses TRBV25-1 with TRBJ2-7; TRBD1 matches at 9 bases. CDR1 is MGHDK and CDR2 is SYGVNS in the germline V gene. The length of the CDR3 is 15 residues. The V gene end was trimmed by 6 bases and the J gene end by 6 bases; junction bases not matched to a gene: 12. CDR3 residues: CASREGTGFYSEQYF. CDR3 in DNA: TGTGCCAGCAGAGAGGGGACAGGGTTTTACTCCGAGCAGTACTTC.

V and J are TRBV7-2 and TRBJ2-2; no definite D call. The germline V and J ends were trimmed by 5 bases and 3 bases, with 4 bases remaining between them. Germline CDR1 and CDR2: SGHTA and FQGNSA. The CDR3 runs to 12 residues. The CDR3 is CASSLYTGELFF. Here the CDR3 DNA reads TGTGCCAGCAGCCTCTACACCGGGGAGCTGTTTTTT.

This chain links TRBV11-2 with TRBJ2-5, with TRBD1 as a possible D gene (6 bases). There are 16 residues in the CDR3. Germline loops: CDR1 SGHAT, CDR2 FQNNGV. Deletions cut 0 bases from V and 4 bases from J, with 15 bases between. CDR3: CASSLDFGQGIETQYF. CDR3 bases: TGTGCCAGCAGCTTAGATTTCGGGCAGGGGATAGAGACCCAGTACTTC.